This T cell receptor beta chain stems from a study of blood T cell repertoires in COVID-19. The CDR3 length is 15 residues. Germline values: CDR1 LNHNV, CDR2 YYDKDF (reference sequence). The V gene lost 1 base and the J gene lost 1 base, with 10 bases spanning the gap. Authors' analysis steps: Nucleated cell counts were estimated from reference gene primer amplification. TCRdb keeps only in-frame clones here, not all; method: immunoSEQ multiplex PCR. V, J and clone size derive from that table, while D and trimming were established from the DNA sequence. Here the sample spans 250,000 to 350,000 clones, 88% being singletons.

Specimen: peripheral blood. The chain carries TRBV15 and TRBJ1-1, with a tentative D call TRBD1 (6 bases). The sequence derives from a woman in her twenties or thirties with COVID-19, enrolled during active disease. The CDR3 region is CATSRVGAGNTEAFF. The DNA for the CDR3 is TGTGCCACCAGCAGAGTGGGGGCAGGGAACACTGAAGCTTTCTTT.